A single sample gave rise to the 31 T cell receptor beta chains below, sequenced in a study of blood T cell repertoires in COVID-19. The method was immunoSEQ multiplex PCR; TCRdb's version includes in-frame clones alone and lacks a portion of them. The table records 130,000 to 150,000 clones, approximately 81% of them present only once. The sequenced sample was peripheral blood. The receptors originated from a human donor in a cohort sampled during active COVID-19.

Written as DNA, the CDR3 is TGTGCCAGCAGACAGGGGGGGTCACCCCTCCACTTT. It encodes CASRQGGSPLHF. The chain uses TRBV28 and TRBJ1-6; 8 bases are shared with TRBD1. V lost 6 bases and J lost 10; bases outside the gene matches: 2. The CDR3 extends over 12 amino acids. Germline CDR1 reads MDHEN; CDR2 reads SYDVKM.

The chain uses TRBV7-7 and TRBJ2-1, with 11 bases that match TRBD1. V lost 4 bases, J lost 6 bases, and 5 bases stayed unmatched. CDR3 size: 15 residues. Germline V lookup: CDR1 SSHAT, CDR2 FNYEAQ (reference sequence). CDR3 coding DNA: TGTGCCAGCAGCTCAGGACAGGGGGCGCGCAATGAGCAGTTCTTC. It yields the protein CASSSGQGARNEQFF.

The chain combines TRBV7-9 with TRBJ2-4, with D unresolved. The CDR3 consists of 14 residues. The germline V gene has CDR1 SEHNR and CDR2 FQNEAQ (reference sequence). V was cut by 0 bases and J by 1 base, with 4 bases left in between. CDR3 bases: TGTGCCAGCAGCTTAGCAGCGGCCAAAAACATTCAGTACTTC. It codes for CASSLAAAKNIQYF.

The chain combines TRBV19 with TRBJ2-7; 12 nucleotides agree with TRBD1. Germline V gene lookup returns CDR1 LNHDA and CDR2 SQIVND (reference sequence). Germline trimming cut 6 bases from V and 2 bases from J; bases unmatched to any gene: 5. This CDR3 has 15 amino acids. For the CDR3, the DNA is TGTGCCAGTAGGTCCGGGACAGGGGGCACCTACGAGCAGTACTTC. Amino acid sequence: CASRSGTGGTYEQYF.

This chain links TRBV7-9 with TRBJ1-1; no definite D call. V was cut by 6 bases and J by 10 bases, with 15 bases left in between. Germline lookup yields CDR1 SEHNR and CDR2 FQNEAQ (reference sequence). CDR3 length equals 12 residues. CDR3 DNA: TGTGCCAGCAGGCGGCCTTATGGTTCAGCTTTCTTT. Its protein is CASRRPYGSAFF.

The rearrangement links TRBV6-2 or TRBV6-3 to TRBJ1-2, with 7 bases aligning to TRBD1. J lost 4 bases, V lost 5 bases, and 7 bases had no gene match. The CDR3 is 14 residues long. The germline gives CDR1 MNHEY, CDR2 SVGEGT. The CDR3 is CASSEGTAPYGYTF. In DNA form, the CDR3 reads TGTGCCAGCAGTGAGGGGACAGCTCCCTATGGCTACACCTTC.

The gene calls are TRBV10-1 and TRBJ2-3, with TRBD2 matching 9 bases. Trimming at V came to 5 bases and at J to 3 bases, leaving 6 bases not matched to a gene. Germline CDR1 is WNHNN and CDR2 is SYGVQD (reference sequence). This CDR3 is built from 15 residues. The CDR3 sequence is CASSQTSGLTDTQYF. Here the CDR3 DNA reads TGCGCCAGCAGTCAGACTAGCGGCTTAACAGATACGCAGTATTTT.

The chain employs TRBV2 and TRBJ1-2; a weak D match, TRBD1 (6 bases). The CDR3 totals 15 residues. CDR1 and CDR2 (germline): SNHLY, FYNNEI. Trimming removed 4 bases from V and 8 bases from J, with 20 bases in between. The CDR3 here is CASSARPQGNGGYTF. The CDR3 nucleotides are TGTGCCAGCAGTGCCCGTCCACAGGGAAATGGGGGCTACACCTTC.

In this sample, this clone turned up a few times. The rearrangement joins TRBV3-1 (or the pseudogene TRBV3-2) to TRBJ2-3; D is perhaps TRBD2 (6 bases). Germline assignment: CDR1 LGHDT and CDR2 YNNKEL (reference sequence). With 3 bases removed from V and 4 bases from J, the gap between germline ends came to 11 bases. The length of the CDR3 is 14 residues. In DNA, the CDR3 is TGTGCCAGCAGCCACGGGACTTTTCCAGATACGCAGTATTTT. This translates into CASSHGTFPDTQYF.

The chain combines TRBV7-9 with TRBJ2-2; tentative D call: TRBD2 (6 bases). V lost 5 bases and J 2 bases, leaving 9 bases between the germline ends. CDR3 size: 14 residues. Germline V lookup: CDR1 SEHNR, CDR2 FQNEAQ (reference sequence). The CDR3: CASSQGLNTGELFF. The DNA of the CDR3 is TGTGCCAGCAGCCAGGGACTTAACACCGGGGAGCTGTTTTTT.

This clone was seen only a few times. This chain connects TRBV29-1 to TRBJ1-2, with a weak D call TRBD1 (5 bases). The germline gives CDR1 SQVTM, CDR2 ANQGSEA. V was trimmed by 7 bases and J by 5 bases, leaving 14 bases between them. This CDR3 has 12 residues. CDR3 residues: CSALDRNYGYTF. CDR3 nucleotides: TGCAGCGCTCTTGACAGAAATTATGGCTACACCTTC.

This chain links TRBV15 with TRBJ1-5; D ambiguous. V was trimmed by 3 bases and J by 4 bases, leaving 7 bases between them. Germline loops: CDR1 LNHNV, CDR2 YYDKDF (reference sequence). The CDR3 is made up of 13 amino acids. In DNA, the CDR3 is TGTGCCACCAGCAGCACAGTGAATCAGCCCCAGCATTTT. Its translation is CATSSTVNQPQHF.

The gene calls are TRBV7-9 and TRBJ2-7; 8 bases match TRBD1. This CDR3 is built from 14 residues. CDR1 is SEHNR and CDR2 is FQNEAQ in the germline V gene (reference sequence). With V trimmed by 6 bases and J by 2 bases, 6 bases remained unmatched. CDR3 coding DNA: TGTGCCAGCAGACCCACGGACAGGGCCTACGAGCAGTACTTC. Translating it yields CASRPTDRAYEQYF.

This sequence joins TRBV5-4 and TRBJ2-1; perhaps TRBD1 as D (7 bases). Trimming cost V 0 bases and J 9 bases, with 16 bases left between them. The CDR3 loop spans 15 amino acids. Germline CDR1 SGHNT, CDR2 YYREEE (reference sequence). The CDR3 loop is CASSLVRQGGSEQFF. The DNA of the CDR3 is TGTGCCAGCAGCTTGGTTCGGCAGGGGGGTAGTGAGCAGTTCTTC.

The rearrangement uses TRBV7-8 and TRBJ1-5; D unresolved. Germline V gene sequence: CDR1 SGHVS, CDR2 FQNEAQ. This CDR3 has 15 amino acids. Trimming took off 5 bases at V and 0 bases at J, with 11 bases between the two ends. The CDR3 region is CASSPGVSSNQPQHF. Written as DNA, the CDR3 is TGTGCCAGCAGCCCCGGGGTTAGTAGCAATCAGCCCCAGCATTTT.

The table lists this clone with a count of one. This chain uses TRBV11-3 with TRBJ2-7, with 7 bases fitting TRBD2. The CDR3 runs 14 residues. V trimming: 0 bases; J trimming: 7 bases; junction bases outside the gene matches: 6. Germline V gene sequence: CDR1 SGHNT, CDR2 YENEEA. This CDR3 is CASSLDAGREEQYF. CDR3 coding DNA: TGTGCCAGCAGCTTAGATGCAGGGAGGGAAGAGCAGTACTTC.

The J gene is TRBJ2-1, the V gene TRBV2, with 9 bases that match TRBD2. Unmatched junction bases numbered 14, after V lost 2 bases and J lost 0 bases. Germline V gene data show CDR1 as SNHLY and CDR2 as FYNNEI. The CDR3 length is 20 residues. CDR3 in amino acids: CASSEPTGTSRSSSYNEQFF. CDR3 nucleotide sequence: TGTGCCAGCAGTGAACCGACCGGGACTAGCAGATCCAGCTCCTACAATGAGCAGTTCTTC. The full variable domain, its missing parts supplied by reference TRBV2 and TRBJ2-1, is EPEVTQTPSHQVTQMGQEVILRCVPISNHLYFYWYRQILGQKVEFLVSFYNNEISEKSEIFDDQFSVERPDGSNFTLKIRSTKLEDSAMYFCASSEPTGTSRSSSYNEQFFGPGTRLTVL.

The V and J genes are TRBV6-5 and TRBJ1-2; TRBD1 might be the D (5 bases). Germline lookup yields CDR1 MNHEY and CDR2 SVGAGI. Trimming cost V 0 bases and J 8 bases, with 10 bases left between them. CDR3 size: 13 residues. Written as DNA, the CDR3 is TGTGCCAGCAGTTACTCAGGCACAGGCGGCTACACCTTC. Encoded protein: CASSYSGTGGYTF.

The chain joins TRBV10-2 to TRBJ2-1; D is undetermined. V was shortened by 6 bases and J by 9 bases, with 18 bases between the two germline ends. The CDR3 is 14 residues long. Germline assignment: CDR1 WSHSY and CDR2 SAAADI. CDR3 region: CASSPNLVAGEQFF. The DNA for the CDR3 is TGCGCCAGCAGCCCCAATCTGGTTGCAGGTGAGCAGTTCTTC.

For the CDR3, the DNA is TGTGCCAGTGGCAGGCCGGACAGGGGCTATGGCTACACCTTC. This encodes CASGRPDRGYGYTF. This sequence joins TRBV6-5 and TRBJ1-2, with 9 bases aligning to TRBD1. V lost 9 bases, J lost 4 bases, and 9 bases stayed unmatched. CDR3 length: 14 amino acids. Germline lookup yields CDR1 MNHEY and CDR2 SVGAGI.

This rearrangement joins TRBV10-3 to TRBJ2-2; D perhaps matches TRBD1 (6 bases). The V end lost 6 bases, the J end lost 4 bases, and 18 bases lay between the germline ends. Germline-derived CDR1 and CDR2 are ENHRY and SYGVKD. This CDR3 has 16 residues. This chain's CDR3 is CAIRPGTPKGTGELFF. Written as DNA, the CDR3 is TGTGCCATCAGACCCGGGACACCTAAGGGCACCGGGGAGCTGTTTTTT.

The J gene is TRBJ1-2, the V gene TRBV5-4; maybe TRBD1 (6 bases). The CDR3 covers 15 residues. V shed 2 bases and J shed 8 bases, with 19 bases lying between them. Germline CDR1 is SGHNT and CDR2 is YYREEE (reference sequence). The CDR3 reads CASSFGGGAPVGYTF. For the CDR3, the DNA is TGTGCCAGCAGCTTTGGCGGGGGGGCACCGGTGGGCTACACCTTC.

The genes are TRBV18 and TRBJ2-3; perhaps TRBD1 as D (5 bases). V shed 2 bases and J shed 1 base, with 13 bases lying between them. The V gene's germline CDR1 is KGHSH and CDR2 LQKENI. The CDR3 covers 16 residues. The CDR3, as DNA: TGTGCCAGCTCACCAAGGGGTGCCGTCGGCACAGATACGCAGTATTTT. Its translation is CASSPRGAVGTDTQYF.

The V gene is TRBV2, the J gene TRBJ2-6, with 12 positions matching TRBD1. Germline V gene data show CDR1 as SNHLY and CDR2 as FYNNEI. The CDR3 consists of 17 residues. Losses at the gene ends were 7 bases for V and 15 bases for J; bases not matched to a gene: 19. Here the CDR3 reads CASTAGTGGLTPFSLTF. The CDR3 DNA is TGTGCCAGCACCGCCGGGACAGGGGGCTTGACCCCGTTCTCCCTGACTTTC.

The V and J genes are TRBV19 and TRBJ2-5; D unclear. There are 17 residues in the CDR3. The V end was cut by 1 base, the J end by 0 bases, with 15 bases between. Per germline, CDR1 LNHDA and CDR2 SQIVND (reference sequence). This chain's CDR3 is CASSIGPLGQDQETQYF. CDR3 sequence (DNA): TGTGCCAGTAGTATAGGACCCCTTGGGCAGGACCAAGAGACCCAGTACTTC. The full variable domain, completed using reference TRBV19 and TRBJ2-5, is DGGITQSPKYLFRKEGQNVTLSCEQNLNHDAMYWYRQDPGQGLRLIYYSQIVNDFQKGDIAEGYSVSREKKESFPLTVTSAQKNPTAFYLCASSIGPLGQDQETQYFGPGTRLLVL.

This clone came up a few times. The CDR3 DNA follows: TGTGCCAGTAGTGGGAGGAACACCGGGGAGCTGTTTTTT. Protein sequence: CASSGRNTGELFF. The chain is built from TRBV19 and TRBJ2-2, with D maybe TRBD2 (5 bases). The CDR3 extends over 13 amino acids. V lost 5 bases and J lost 1, with 5 bases in between. CDR1 and CDR2 from the germline V gene are LNHDA and SQIVND (reference sequence). Drawing the rest from reference TRBV19 and TRBJ2-2, the complete variable domain is DGGITQSPKYLFRKEGQNVTLSCEQNLNHDAMYWYRQDPGQGLRLIYYSQIVNDFQKGDIAEGYSVSREKKESFPLTVTSAQKNPTAFYLCASSGRNTGELFFGEGSRLTVL.

The V and J genes are TRBV29-1 and TRBJ2-3; 9 nucleotides match TRBD2. CDR3 length: 16 amino acids. Unmatched junction bases numbered 8, after V lost 4 bases and J lost 0 bases. The germline gives CDR1 SQVTM, CDR2 ANQGSEA. The CDR3 bases are TGCAGCGTTGTGCGAGCGGGGGGACTTAGCACAGATACGCAGTATTTT. Its translation: CSVVRAGGLSTDTQYF.

V usage is TRBV7-2 and J usage is TRBJ2-3, with a weak D call TRBD2 (6 bases). CDR3 length: 15 residues. V lost 5 bases to trimming and J lost 1 base, with 13 bases between them. Looked up from germline, CDR1 is SGHTA and CDR2 is FQGNSA. CDR3: CASSQSGYRTDTQYF. CDR3 nucleotides: TGTGCCAGCAGCCAAAGCGGGTACCGCACAGATACGCAGTATTTT. Variable domain in full (rest from reference TRBV7-2 and TRBJ2-3): GAGVSQSPSNKVTEKGKDVELRCDPISGHTALYWYRQSLGQGLEFLIYFQGNSAPDKSGLPSDRFSAERTGGSVSTLTIQRTQQEDSAVYLCASSQSGYRTDTQYFGPGTRLTVL.

The rearrangement uses TRBV5-1 and TRBJ1-2, with D possibly TRBD1 on 6 matching bases. Germline V gives CDR1 SGHRS, CDR2 YFSETQ. The CDR3 covers 14 residues. The V end lost 4 bases, the J end lost 8 bases, and 18 bases lay between the germline ends. CDR3 sequence: CASSPSSGEGGYTF. The CDR3 bases are TGCGCCAGCAGCCCCTCATCAGGGGAGGGGGGCTACACCTTC.

The V gene is TRBV6-1, the J gene TRBJ1-6, with 7 nucleotides matching TRBD1. Germline lookup yields CDR1 MNHNS and CDR2 SASEGT. The CDR3 consists of 14 residues. V was clipped by 3 bases and J by 8 bases; unmatched bases: 4. The CDR3 sequence: CASSETGRDSPLHF. The CDR3 nucleotides read TGTGCCAGCAGTGAGACAGGGCGAGATTCACCCCTCCACTTT.

The rearrangement links TRBV19 to TRBJ1-4, with D possibly being TRBD1 (5 bases). Germline V gives CDR1 LNHDA, CDR2 SQIVND (reference sequence). V was trimmed by 8 bases and J by 2 bases, leaving 12 bases between them. This CDR3 is built from 14 residues. The CDR3 DNA follows: TGTGCCAGTTCCTCCGGACACACTAATGAAAAACTGTTTTTT. This codes for CASSSGHTNEKLFF.